In its sample, the clone carrying this T cell receptor (beta chain) was seen a few times. Its antigen is not known. The sample originates from a study of T-cell memory formation after mild COVID-19. Overall study: The TCR clusters were mostly specific to one donor. Findings and limits, study-wide: Later expanders leaned CD4+, whereas clones that contracted between day 15 and 85 were balanced CD4/CD8. Chiefly within CM and EM were the contracting CD4+ clones; CD8+ ones were within EMRA.

Libraries for TCRalpha and TCRbeta carried sample barcodes and unique molecular identifiers via 5'RACE. Each CDR3 protein is one row after TCRdb ran MiXCR on the 5' RACE reads. Counted here are fewer than 400,000 distinct CDR3 sequences, over 10% occurring once; the ten biggest clones make up 20% to 25%. This CDR3 comprises 13 residues. The V end lost 6 bases, the J end lost 1 base, and 10 bases lay between the germline ends. From germline, CDR1 is MNHNS and CDR2 SASEGT. The sequence was obtained from a man in his late teens or twenties who had mild COVID-19 (a few samples of this study predate the infection). Cell type and time point are not known. Sequenced: PBMCs or a T cell subset sorted from them (not recorded which). The chain has TRBV6-1 and TRBJ2-7; no definite D call. The CDR3 nucleotides read TGTGCCAGCAGGATCAGCAGTTCCTACGAGCAGTACGTC. As protein: CASRISSSYEQYV.